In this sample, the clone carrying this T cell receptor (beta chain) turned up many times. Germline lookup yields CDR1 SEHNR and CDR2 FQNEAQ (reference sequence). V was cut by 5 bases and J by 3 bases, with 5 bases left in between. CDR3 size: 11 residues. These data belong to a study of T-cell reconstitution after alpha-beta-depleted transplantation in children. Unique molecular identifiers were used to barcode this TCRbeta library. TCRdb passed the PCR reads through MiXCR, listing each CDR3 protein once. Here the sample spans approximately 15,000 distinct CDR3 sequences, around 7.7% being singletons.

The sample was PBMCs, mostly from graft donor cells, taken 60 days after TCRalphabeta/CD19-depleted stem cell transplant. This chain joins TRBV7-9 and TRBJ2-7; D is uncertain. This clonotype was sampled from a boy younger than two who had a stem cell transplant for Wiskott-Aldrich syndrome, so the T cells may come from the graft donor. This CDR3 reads CASSLNYEQYF. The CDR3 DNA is TGTGCCAGCAGCCTTAACTACGAGCAGTACTTC.